This T cell receptor beta chain derives from a study of blood T cell repertoires in COVID-19. Repertoires were generated with immunoSEQ multiplex PCR, while TCRdb's copy carries only in-frame clones and drops some. The repertoire holds fewer than 35,000 clones, with 80% to 90% as singletons. This CDR3 is built from 15 residues. V was clipped by 1 base and J by 5 bases; unmatched bases: 7. The germline gives CDR1 SGHRS, CDR2 YFSETQ. The origin of this receptor is a human donor in a cohort sampled during active COVID-19. The donor label of this sample is uncertain. V usage is TRBV5-1 and J usage is TRBJ2-3; TRBD2 aligns across 7 bases. The sample consisted of peripheral blood. CDR3 amino acids: CASSLRAGRVDTQYF. The DNA of the CDR3 is TGCGCCAGCAGCTTGCGGGCAGGGAGGGTAGATACGCAGTATTTT.